The text below deals with one TCR beta chain. What it binds is not known. Researchers set a sequencing depth target of 1 in 200,000 to 1 in 1 million T cells. The repertoire was sequenced with immunoSEQ multiplex PCR; TCRdb's copy has only in-frame clones and lacks some. The sample contains approximately 90,000 clones, 60% to 80% of which appear only once. This entry is derived from a study of cytotoxic CD8 clonotypes in ibrutinib-treated CLL. The wider study: Among patients, about 25 responded partially and 2 completely; roughly 15 then stayed remitted and roughly 12 progressed after median 68 months. Study-wide results and caveats: Public clonotypes were rare and shrank or held steady on treatment. Increased clonality at ibrutinib response gave way to a return toward baseline at progression.

CDR3 size: 17 residues. V lost 4 bases and J 3 bases, leaving 20 bases between the germline ends. CDR1 is SGHVS, CDR2 FNYEAQ, per germline. Sequences were derived from PBMCs, sampled after 24 months of ibrutinib treatment. The TCR originated in a human donor with chronic lymphocytic leukemia. This chain joins TRBV7-6 and TRBJ2-3, with D perhaps matching TRBD2 (9 bases). The CDR3 reads CASSSRGLAGSTDTQYF. CDR3 nucleotides: TGTGCCAGCAGCTCCAGGGGGCTAGCGGGATCTACAGATACGCAGTATTTT.